Below are 32 T cell receptor beta chains sequenced from a single sample in a study of a mutant IDH1 vaccine in newly diagnosed glioma. No cognate antigen is known for these TCRs. Sequencing was performed with immunoSEQ multiplex PCR; in TCRdb, only in-frame clones are kept and a portion is missing. This sample has about 53,000 clones, with about 86% found just once. As to time point: week 5, during vaccination. Every single dose of the vaccine, 300 ug of mutant IDH1 20-mer peptide, came with topical imiquimod. The source was PBMCs, collected from a glioma patient whose treatment included an IDH1 peptide vaccine. The source of these receptors is a woman in her 50s with glioma.

This chain links TRBV5-1 with TRBJ2-1, with D tentatively TRBD1 or TRBD2 (6 bases each). The CDR3 has 14 amino acids. The V and J ends lost 7 bases and 7 bases respectively, with 18 bases between them. The germline CDR1 and CDR2 sequences are SGHRS and YFSETQ. The CDR3 nucleotides are TGCGCCAGCCGGGGGCTTGGGGCCAATAATGAGCAGTTCTTC. As protein: CASRGLGANNEQFF.

The chain uses TRBV4-2 and TRBJ2-5; no firm D call. The J call may be wrong; the DNA end is better matched by TRBJ2-7. From germline, CDR1 is LGHNA and CDR2 YNFKEQ. The CDR3 contains 12 residues. CDR3: CASSQRSYEQYF. CDR3 sequence (DNA): TGTGCCAGCAGCCAAAGGTCCTACGAGCAGTACTTC.

The rearrangement joins TRBV5-4 to TRBJ2-6, with unresolved D. CDR3 length equals 13 residues. Germline CDR1 reads SGHNT; CDR2 reads YYREEE (reference sequence). The ends were cut back, 7 bases at V and 3 bases at J, with 8 bases in the middle. The CDR3 nucleotides read TGTGCCAGCTGTCCGGGTGGGGCCAACGTCCTGACTTTC. Its translation: CASCPGGANVLTF. Full variable domain (missing parts from reference TRBV5-4 and TRBJ2-6): ETGVTQSPTHLIKTRGQQVTLRCSSQSGHNTVSWYQQALGQGPQFIFQYYREEENGRGNFPPRFSGLQFPNYSSELNVNALELDDSALYLCASCPGGANVLTFGAGSRLTVL.

The chain employs TRBV7-2 and TRBJ2-6; D is ambiguous. Trimming took off 5 bases at V and 4 bases at J, with 9 bases between the two ends. This CDR3 is 14 amino acids long. Germline V gene sequence: CDR1 SGHTA, CDR2 FQGNSA. CDR3 nucleotides: TGTGCCAGCAGCAGAACGGCGGGGGCCAACGTCCTGACTTTC. Protein: CASSRTAGANVLTF.

The chain has TRBV10-3 and TRBJ2-3; 10 bases align to TRBD2. Trimming removed 3 bases from V and 1 base from J; junction bases left unmatched: 4. The germline gives CDR1 ENHRY, CDR2 SYGVKD. The CDR3 contains 16 residues. The CDR3 bases are TGTGCCATCAGTGACCCTAGCGGGGGCCGCACAGATACGCAGTATTTT. Translated: CAISDPSGGRTDTQYF.

The chain combines TRBV19 with TRBJ2-2; D might be TRBD1 (6 bases). Germline CDR1 is LNHDA and CDR2 is SQIVND (reference sequence). This CDR3 comprises 15 residues. Trimming shortened V by 1 base and J by 4 bases, and 10 bases separated the two germline ends. The CDR3: CASSIVRGSTGELFF. Here the CDR3 DNA reads TGTGCCAGTAGTATAGTTAGGGGGTCCACCGGGGAGCTGTTTTTT.

The V call is TRBV6-1, the J call TRBJ2-7; D might be TRBD2 (6 bases). Germline V gene data show CDR1 as MNHNS and CDR2 as SASEGT. This CDR3 has 13 residues. Trimming removed 2 bases from V and 12 bases from J, with 17 bases in between. For the CDR3, the DNA is TGTGCCAGCAGTGAACCGGGACTCCCCTATTGGTACTTC. Translated, it gives CASSEPGLPYWYF.

The chain recombines TRBV28 with TRBJ1-1; D unresolved. The CDR3 runs to 11 residues. CDR1 is MDHEN and CDR2 is SYDVKM in the germline V gene. V gave up 5 bases and J gave up 3 bases, with 4 bases separating them. The chain's CDR3 is CASSRYTEAFF. Here the CDR3 DNA reads TGTGCCAGCAGTCGGTACACTGAAGCTTTCTTT.

The J gene is TRBJ1-2, the V gene TRBV6-5, with unresolved D. V was trimmed by 0 bases and J by 3 bases, leaving 5 bases between them. CDR1 and CDR2 (germline): MNHEY, SVGAGI. This CDR3 is 13 amino acids long. The CDR3 DNA sequence: TGTGCCAGCAGTTACTCGGAGGACTATGGCTACACCTTC. Residues: CASSYSEDYGYTF.

J is TRBJ2-3 and V is TRBV6-1; D may be TRBD1 (5 bases). The CDR3 length is 13 residues. Germline V gives CDR1 MNHNS, CDR2 SASEGT. The ends were cut back, 4 bases at V and 3 bases at J, with 8 bases in the middle. The CDR3 protein is CASSVPGTDTQYF. CDR3 in DNA: TGTGCCAGCAGTGTTCCAGGGACAGATACGCAGTATTTT.

In DNA form, the CDR3 reads TGTGCCAGCAGCGGCCCGGATACGCAGTATTTT. It translates to CASSGPDTQYF. The genes are TRBV9 and TRBJ2-3; D is uncertain. The CDR3 length is 11 residues. Trimming took 3 bases from V and 6 from J, leaving 5 bases between them. Germline values: CDR1 SGDLS, CDR2 YYNGEE.

This chain connects TRBV29-1 to TRBJ1-2; D possibly corresponds to TRBD1 (5 bases). The germline gives CDR1 SQVTM, CDR2 ANQGSEA. The V and J ends lost 6 bases and 4 bases respectively, with 21 bases between them. There are 15 residues in the CDR3. The CDR3 loop is CSVPEGTLGSYGYTF. The DNA for the CDR3 is TGCAGCGTCCCCGAGGGGACCCTCGGGAGCTATGGCTACACCTTC.

The chain employs TRBV2 and TRBJ2-2; D remains ambiguous. Germline V gene data show CDR1 as SNHLY and CDR2 as FYNNEI. The ends were cut back, 4 bases at V and 0 bases at J, with 6 bases in the middle. The CDR3 contains 14 residues. The CDR3 DNA reads as TGTGCCAGCAGTGTGGTCTCGAACACCGGGGAGCTGTTTTTT. Protein: CASSVVSNTGELFF. Based on the CDR3 plus reference TRBV2 and TRBJ2-2, the full variable domain is EPEVTQTPSHQVTQMGQEVILRCVPISNHLYFYWYRQILGQKVEFLVSFYNNEISEKSEIFDDQFSVERPDGSNFTLKIRSTKLEDSAMYFCASSVVSNTGELFFGEGSRLTVL.

J is TRBJ1-4 and V is TRBV7-9, with D hard to call. Germline loops: CDR1 SEHNR, CDR2 FQNEAQ (reference sequence). The CDR3 runs 15 residues. Trimming stripped 3 bases from V and 6 bases from J, with 14 bases between. The CDR3: CASSLFFVEDEKLFF. For the CDR3, the DNA is TGTGCCAGCAGCTTGTTTTTTGTGGAGGATGAAAAACTGTTTTTT.

The chain couples TRBV29-1 to TRBJ2-3, with a tentative D call TRBD1 (6 bases). Trimming took 2 bases from V and 0 from J, leaving 21 bases between them. The CDR3 contains 18 residues. Germline V gene sequence: CDR1 SQVTM, CDR2 ANQGSEA. Here the CDR3 DNA reads TGCAGCGTTGAAAGGTCCGGACAGCAGCGACTTAGCACAGATACGCAGTATTTT. This codes for CSVERSGQQRLSTDTQYF.

J is TRBJ2-6 and V is TRBV4-2; D is undetermined. The V gene lost 5 bases and the J gene lost 5 bases, with 10 bases spanning the gap. Germline V gene sequence: CDR1 LGHNA, CDR2 YNFKEQ. This CDR3 comprises 14 residues. The CDR3 DNA sequence: TGTGCCAGCAGCTTACAAAGTCGGGCCAACGTCCTGACTTTC. It specifies CASSLQSRANVLTF.

The genes are TRBV9 and TRBJ2-5; tentative D call: TRBD2 (5 bases). The length of the CDR3 is 13 residues. Germline V CDR1 and CDR2: SGDLS, YYNGEE. V was clipped by 4 bases and J by 4 bases, with 11 bases between them. In DNA, the CDR3 is TGTGCCAGCAGCTCGCCTCGGGGAGAGACCCAGTACTTC. Its protein product is CASSSPRGETQYF.

The CDR3 DNA is TGTGCCAGCACCCCGGGCGGGGGCGGCCACAATGAGCAGTTCTTC. Translated, it gives CASTPGGGGHNEQFF. The chain carries TRBV6-6 and TRBJ2-1, with D possibly matching TRBD2 (7 bases). CDR3 length: 15 amino acids. Germline-derived CDR1 and CDR2 are MNHNY and SVGAGI (reference sequence). The V and J ends lost 7 bases and 5 bases respectively, with 18 bases between them.

The J gene is TRBJ2-5, the V gene TRBV5-4; D is undetermined. This CDR3 is 15 amino acids long. Germline CDR1 reads SGHNT; CDR2 reads YYREEE (reference sequence). Trimming removed 4 bases from V and 5 bases from J, with 18 bases in between. As DNA, the CDR3 is TGTGCCAGCAGCGCCATAGGGATCTCCGAGGAGACCCAGTACTTC. Encoded protein: CASSAIGISEETQYF.

The gene calls are TRBV9 and TRBJ2-5; TRBD2 agrees at 11 bases. Germline V gene data show CDR1 as SGDLS and CDR2 as YYNGEE. The length of the CDR3 is 16 residues. V trimming: 3 bases; J trimming: 2 bases; junction bases outside the gene matches: 6. CDR3 region: CASSGGLAGPQETQYF. For the CDR3, the DNA is TGTGCCAGCAGCGGCGGACTAGCGGGTCCACAAGAGACCCAGTACTTC.

CDR3 amino acids: CASSTRQNTEAFF. DNA for the CDR3: TGTGCCAGCAGCACACGACAGAACACTGAAGCTTTCTTT. The chain combines TRBV7-9 with TRBJ1-1, with D unclear. CDR1 and CDR2 from the germline V gene are SEHNR and FQNEAQ (reference sequence). Trimming stripped 5 bases from V and 1 base from J, with 8 bases between. The CDR3 is made up of 13 amino acids.

This clone appeared once. The CDR3 DNA reads as TGTGCCTGGGCGGGTTCGCGGGATCAGCCCCAGCATTTT. Translated: CAWAGSRDQPQHF. The rearrangement joins TRBV30 to TRBJ1-5; D gene ambiguous. Germline CDR1 GTSNPN, CDR2 SVGIG (reference sequence). The V end lost 5 bases, the J end lost 5 bases, and 13 bases lay between the germline ends. This CDR3 has 13 amino acids.

The chain is built from TRBV4-1 and TRBJ2-7; D remains ambiguous. Germline values: CDR1 MGHRA, CDR2 YSYEKL. Between the trimmed V and J ends, which lost 0 bases and 3 bases, there was a span of 3 bases. The CDR3 spans 12 residues. The DNA of the CDR3 is TGCGCCAGCAGCCAAGATCGCTACGAGCAGTACTTC. Its protein product is CASSQDRYEQYF.

The V gene is TRBV12-5, the J gene TRBJ1-3, with a possible D match to TRBD1 (6 bases). The CDR3 runs to 16 residues. Germline assignment: CDR1 LGHNT and CDR2 FRNRAP. V lost 6 bases, J lost 0 bases, and 15 bases lay in between. The CDR3 loop reads CASGLPQGISGNTIYF. Written as DNA, the CDR3 is TGTGCTAGTGGGCTACCCCAGGGGATCTCTGGAAACACCATATATTTT.

The chain carries TRBV18 and TRBJ2-3; TRBD2 is a possible D gene (6 bases). The CDR3 covers 16 residues. Germline values: CDR1 KGHSH, CDR2 LQKENI. Trimming shortened V by 0 bases and J by 2 bases, and 12 bases separated the two germline ends. The CDR3, as DNA: TGTGCCAGCTCACCACCGAGACTAGTCTTCACAGATACGCAGTATTTT. Translation gives CASSPPRLVFTDTQYF.

The chain employs TRBV5-1 and TRBJ2-7; no definite D call. This CDR3 is 15 amino acids long. V was clipped by 0 bases and J by 2 bases, with 12 bases between them. Germline V CDR1 and CDR2: SGHRS, YFSETQ. The CDR3 is CASSLGSGRTYEQYF. CDR3 sequence (DNA): TGCGCCAGCAGCTTGGGATCCGGCAGAACCTACGAGCAGTACTTC.

The V and J genes are TRBV11-2 and TRBJ1-2; TRBD1 might be the D (6 bases). CDR1 and CDR2 (germline): SGHAT, FQNNGV. The CDR3 extends over 14 amino acids. The V end was cut by 2 bases, the J end by 7 bases, with 14 bases between. The CDR3 spells CASSLLTGSGGYTF. The CDR3 coding sequence is TGTGCCAGCAGCTTACTTACAGGGTCCGGTGGCTACACCTTC.

This chain joins TRBV19 and TRBJ2-5; 7 bases fit TRBD2. J gave up 3 bases and V 2 bases, and 6 bases lay outside the gene matches. Germline loops: CDR1 LNHDA, CDR2 SQIVND (reference sequence). The CDR3 has 15 amino acids. In nucleotides, the CDR3 is TGTGCCAGTAGTATATGGGTCGCGGGGGAAGAGACCCAGTACTTC. Amino acids: CASSIWVAGEETQYF.

The chain joins TRBV7-2 to TRBJ1-5; D is unresolved. The V and J ends lost 1 base and 0 bases respectively, with 7 bases between them. CDR1 is SGHTA and CDR2 is FQGNSA in the germline V gene. The CDR3 is 15 amino acids. The CDR3 region is CASSLGGLSNQPQHF. CDR3 bases: TGTGCCAGCAGCTTAGGAGGACTTAGCAATCAGCCCCAGCATTTT.

The gene calls are TRBV5-6 and TRBJ2-7; D could derive from TRBD1 or TRBD2 (6 bases each). CDR3 size: 13 residues. V was trimmed by 5 bases and J by 6 bases, leaving 15 bases between them. Germline-derived CDR1 and CDR2 are SGHDT and YYEEEE. CDR3 nucleotides: TGTGCCAGCAGACTAGCACAGGGATCCGAGCAGTACTTC. It is translated as CASRLAQGSEQYF.

The chain is built from TRBV7-2 and TRBJ1-1; the D is unclear. The CDR3 runs 17 residues. Trimming removed 6 bases from V and 0 bases from J, with 20 bases in between. Per germline, CDR1 SGHTA and CDR2 FQGNSA. The CDR3 loop is CASSEIGLGPMNTEAFF. CDR3 bases: TGTGCCAGCAGTGAGATTGGGTTGGGCCCTATGAACACTGAAGCTTTCTTT.

The J gene is TRBJ2-3, the V gene TRBV29-1, with 8 bases identical to TRBD1. The CDR3 covers 14 residues. The trim removed 6 bases at V and 0 bases at J, leaving 5 bases unmatched. CDR1 and CDR2 from the germline V gene are SQVTM and ANQGSEA. The CDR3 region has the DNA TGCAGCGTCCGGACAGGGCTAAGCACAGATACGCAGTATTTT. It encodes CSVRTGLSTDTQYF.